The 4 T cell receptor beta chains below were found in one sample sequenced in a study of cytotoxic CD8 clonotypes in ibrutinib-treated CLL. Some clones are missing from TCRdb's copy, which holds only in-frame ones; the method was immunoSEQ multiplex PCR. The sample holds about 300,000 clones, less than 85% seen once. The specimen comprised PBMCs, sampled at disease progression, from a patient treated with ibrutinib. The receptors shown here come from a human donor with chronic lymphocytic leukemia.

This clone was seen just once. The gene calls are TRBV11-1 and TRBJ2-7; the match to TRBD2 covers 10 bases. Germline V gives CDR1 SGHAT, CDR2 FQDESV (reference sequence). The CDR3 is made up of 14 amino acids. The V segment lost 5 bases and the J segment 2 bases; nucleotides outside the gene matches: 3. CDR3 DNA sequence: TGTGCCAGCAGCCTAAGCGGGGGGGCCTACGAGCAGTACTTC. This translates into CASSLSGGAYEQYF.

The V call is TRBV6-6, the J call TRBJ2-1, with D possibly being TRBD1 or TRBD2 (7 bases each). The length of the CDR3 is 12 residues. V was shortened by 5 bases and J by 12 bases, with 14 bases between the two germline ends. Germline values: CDR1 MNHNY, CDR2 SVGAGI (reference sequence). The CDR3 nucleotides are TGTGCCAGCAGTCCAGGGGGGGAGGCGCAGTTCTTC. Translating gives CASSPGGEAQFF.

The chain uses TRBV27 and TRBJ2-7; TRBD2 agrees at 14 bases. CDR1 is MNHEY and CDR2 is SMNVEV in the germline V gene (reference sequence). This CDR3 region has 17 residues. V gave up 6 bases and J gave up 4 bases; unmatched junction bases: 11. CDR3 nucleotides: TGTGCCAGCAGCCAAATCGGGGGACTAGCGGGAGAGTACGAGCAGTACTTC. Protein product: CASSQIGGLAGEYEQYF.

The rearrangement links TRBV27 to TRBJ1-6, with a tentative D call TRBD1 (5 bases). Between the trimmed V and J ends, which lost 5 bases and 7 bases, there was a span of 18 bases. This CDR3 has 16 amino acids. CDR1 is MNHEY and CDR2 is SMNVEV in the germline V gene (reference sequence). The CDR3 DNA reads TGTGCCAGCAGTAACCTCCCGGGGGTAGGGAATTCACCCCTCCACTTT. Its protein product is CASSNLPGVGNSPLHF.